This record covers a single T cell receptor beta chain. Its specificity is not known. This CDR3 has 11 residues. Germline V gives CDR1 SQVTM, CDR2 ANQGSEA. Trimming took 1 base from V and 5 from J, leaving 5 bases between them. Each cell subset's genomic DNA was divided evenly among several immunoSEQ plates. The table came from immunoSEQ multiplex PCR; TCRdb's copy has only in-frame clones and leaves some out. The data contain about 2.3 million clones, under 95% of them seen just once; the ten biggest clones take up 0.37%. This sample was included in a study of shared clonotypes between healthy human individuals. Study context: CD4 naive cells filled three plates per donor, CD4 memory three, CD8 naive two and CD8 memory one.

Regarding the study as a whole: Shared clonotypes across all four donors exceeded non-shared ones in generation probability.

The receptor was isolated from a man in his late teens or twenties in good health. Some clones in this sample may be carry-over from other donors' samples. Sequenced material: naive CD4+ T cells from PBMCs. As to subset: CD45RA+ positively selected. This chain joins TRBV29-1 and TRBJ2-5; no clear D gene. CDR3 sequence: CSVEGLETQYF. The CDR3 nucleotides are TGCAGCGTTGAAGGGCTGGAGACCCAGTACTTC.